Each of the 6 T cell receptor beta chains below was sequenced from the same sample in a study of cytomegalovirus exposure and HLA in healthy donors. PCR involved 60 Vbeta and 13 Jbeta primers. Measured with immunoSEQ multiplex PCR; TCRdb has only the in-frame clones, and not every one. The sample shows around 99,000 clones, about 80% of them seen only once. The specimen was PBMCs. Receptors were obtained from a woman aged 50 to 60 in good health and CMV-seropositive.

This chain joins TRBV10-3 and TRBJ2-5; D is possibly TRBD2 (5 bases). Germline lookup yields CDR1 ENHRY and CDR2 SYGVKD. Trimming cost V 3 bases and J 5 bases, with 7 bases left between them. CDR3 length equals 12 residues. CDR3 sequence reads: CAISDDYETQYF. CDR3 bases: TGTGCCATCAGTGATGACTATGAGACCCAGTACTTC.

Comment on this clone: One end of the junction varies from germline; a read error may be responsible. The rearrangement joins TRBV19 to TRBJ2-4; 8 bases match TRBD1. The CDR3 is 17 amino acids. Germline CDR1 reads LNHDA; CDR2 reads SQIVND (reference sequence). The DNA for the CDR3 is TGTGCCAGTAGTAGAATGGAGACGGGGACAGGCGGAAACAGTCAGTACTTC. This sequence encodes CASSRMETGTGGNSQYF.

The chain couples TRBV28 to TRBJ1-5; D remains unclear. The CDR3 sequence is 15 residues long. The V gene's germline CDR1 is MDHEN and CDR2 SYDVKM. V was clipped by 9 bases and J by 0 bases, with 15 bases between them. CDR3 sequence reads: CASGVDSSSNQPQHF. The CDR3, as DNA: TGTGCCAGTGGTGTTGACTCATCTAGCAATCAGCCCCAGCATTTT.

CDR3 loop: CASSSDRASSPLHF. CDR3 DNA: TGTGCCAGCAGCTCGGACAGGGCTAGCTCACCCCTCCACTTT. The chain couples TRBV28 to TRBJ1-6; 8 nucleotides match TRBD1. CDR3 length equals 14 residues. The germline gives CDR1 MDHEN, CDR2 SYDVKM. V gave up 6 bases and J gave up 10 bases; unmatched junction bases: 8. Based on the CDR3 plus reference TRBV28 and TRBJ1-6, the full variable domain is DVKVTQSSRYLVKRTGEKVFLECVQDMDHENMFWYRQDPGLGLRLIYFSYDVKMKEKGDIPEGYSVSREKKERFSLILESASTNQTSMYLCASSSDRASSPLHFGNGTRLTVT.

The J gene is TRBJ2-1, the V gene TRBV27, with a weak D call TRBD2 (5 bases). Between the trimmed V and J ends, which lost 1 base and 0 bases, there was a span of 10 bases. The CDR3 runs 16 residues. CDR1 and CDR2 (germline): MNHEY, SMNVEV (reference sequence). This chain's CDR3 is CASSLLTRGSYNEQFF. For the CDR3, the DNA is TGTGCCAGCAGTTTATTGACACGGGGCTCCTACAATGAGCAGTTCTTC.

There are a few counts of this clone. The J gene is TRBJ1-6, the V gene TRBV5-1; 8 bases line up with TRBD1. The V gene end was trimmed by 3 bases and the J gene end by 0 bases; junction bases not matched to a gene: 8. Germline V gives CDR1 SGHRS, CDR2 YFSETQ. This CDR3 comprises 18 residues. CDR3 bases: TGCGCCAGCAGCTGGGGACAGGACCAAAGCTCCTATAATTCACCCCTCCACTTT. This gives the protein CASSWGQDQSSYNSPLHF.